The 29 T cell receptor beta chains below were found in one sample sequenced in a study of technical replicates of blood from a few donors. Data came from immunoSEQ multiplex PCR; TCRdb stores just in-frame clones and leaves some out. The sample includes some 70,000 clones, roughly 92% seen only once; the top ten take roughly 0.4%. Sequenced sample: T cells isolated from PBMCs. These receptors were collected from a human donor in good health.

V and J are TRBV5-4 and TRBJ2-1, with 12 bases aligning to TRBD2. There are 15 residues in the CDR3. Germline V gives CDR1 SGHNT, CDR2 YYREEE (reference sequence). Trimming at V came to 5 bases and at J to 5 bases, leaving 5 bases not matched to a gene. This chain's CDR3 is CASRLAGGPNNEQFF. For the CDR3, the DNA is TGTGCCAGCAGGCTAGCGGGAGGGCCGAACAATGAGCAGTTCTTC.

The CDR3 DNA reads as TGCGCCAGCAGGGCCAATCAGGGAGGTAGAATCTACGAGCAGTACTTC. Amino acids: CASRANQGGRIYEQYF. The chain uses TRBV10-2 and TRBJ2-7, with D possibly matching TRBD2 (6 bases). The CDR3 covers 16 residues. Germline CDR1 and CDR2: WSHSY and SAAADI. V gave up 6 bases and J gave up 3 bases, with 21 bases separating them.

J is TRBJ2-7 and V is TRBV27; 9 bases match TRBD1. Germline trimming cut 5 bases from V and 6 bases from J; bases unmatched to any gene: 8. Germline CDR1 and CDR2: MNHEY and SMNVEV (reference sequence). The CDR3 is 14 residues long. The CDR3 coding sequence is TGTGCCAGCAGTCATGGGACAGGGCCCGTCGAGCAGTACTTC. Its translation: CASSHGTGPVEQYF.

This chain uses TRBV6-1 with TRBJ2-7; D might be TRBD2 (6 bases). The V gene lost 1 base and the J gene lost 2 bases, with 6 bases spanning the gap. The CDR3 has 13 residues. The germline V gene encodes CDR1 MNHNS and CDR2 SASEGT. The CDR3 here is CASSEGGAYEQYF. The CDR3 DNA sequence: TGTGCCAGCAGTGAAGGGGGGGCCTACGAGCAGTACTTC.

The chain uses TRBV6-4 and TRBJ2-2; tentative D call: TRBD2 (5 bases). This CDR3 has 16 amino acids. V lost 3 bases and J 1 base, leaving 12 bases between the germline ends. In germline, CDR1 is MRHNA, CDR2 SNTAGT. The CDR3 protein is CASSEFMAGNTGELFF. Written as DNA, the CDR3 is TGTGCCAGCAGTGAATTTATGGCGGGGAACACCGGGGAGCTGTTTTTT.

Only one count was recorded for this clone. V gene TRBV5-1 combines with J gene TRBJ1-4; 9 bases line up with TRBD1. There are 14 residues in the CDR3. Trimming at V came to 4 bases and at J to 8 bases, leaving 6 bases not matched to a gene. Germline assignment: CDR1 SGHRS and CDR2 YFSETQ. CDR3 coding DNA: TGCGCCAGCAGCCCGACAGGGGGTGGAGAAAAACTGTTTTTT. Translated, it gives CASSPTGGGEKLFF. Complete variable domain (other parts from reference TRBV5-1 and TRBJ1-4): KAGVTQTPRYLIKTRGQQVTLSCSPISGHRSVSWYQQTPGQGLQFLFEYFSETQRNKGNFPGRFSGRQFSNSRSEMNVSTLELGDSALYLCASSPTGGGEKLFFGSGTQLSVL.

J is TRBJ2-5 and V is TRBV2; a possible D gene is TRBD2 (6 bases). CDR1 and CDR2 from the germline V gene are SNHLY and FYNNEI. V was clipped by 8 bases and J by 2 bases, with 12 bases between them. This CDR3 spans 13 amino acids. The CDR3: CASFGGPQETQYF. The CDR3 DNA reads as TGTGCCAGCTTTGGAGGGCCTCAAGAGACCCAGTACTTC.

The rearrangement uses TRBV7-2 and TRBJ2-1; 9 bases are a match to TRBD1. The germline gives CDR1 SGHTA, CDR2 FQGNSA. Trimming at V came to 6 bases and at J to 1 base, leaving 4 bases not matched to a gene. The CDR3 sequence is 15 residues long. CDR3 loop: CASRGGQGSYNEQFF. The CDR3 DNA reads TGTGCCAGCAGAGGAGGACAGGGGTCCTACAATGAGCAGTTCTTC.

The chain employs TRBV7-9 and TRBJ2-1, with TRBD1 matching 8 bases. The CDR3 spans 19 residues. The ends lost 6 bases at V and 4 bases at J; junction bases unmatched: 20. Germline V gene lookup returns CDR1 SEHNR and CDR2 FQNEAQ (reference sequence). The CDR3 DNA sequence: TGTGCCAGCAGTGCGACGGACAGGGTAACAAACGGGCCTTACAATGAGCAGTTCTTC. As protein: CASSATDRVTNGPYNEQFF.

This chain joins TRBV5-4 and TRBJ2-2; TRBD1 is a possible D gene (6 bases). CDR3 length equals 15 residues. With 3 bases removed from V and 5 bases from J, the gap between germline ends came to 14 bases. Looked up from germline, CDR1 is SGHNT and CDR2 is YYREEE (reference sequence). The CDR3: CASSSVGGITGELFF. CDR3 sequence (DNA): TGTGCCAGCAGCTCCGTAGGGGGAATAACCGGGGAGCTGTTTTTT.

J is TRBJ2-7 and V is TRBV5-6, with D tentatively TRBD1 (5 bases). Between the trimmed V and J ends, which lost 3 bases and 6 bases, there was a span of 16 bases. Germline V gene sequence: CDR1 SGHDT, CDR2 YYEEEE. This CDR3 is built from 14 residues. The CDR3 nucleotides read TGTGCCAGCAGCTCGAACTGGGGCATGAGCGAGCAGTACTTC. Its translation is CASSSNWGMSEQYF.

The chain combines TRBV2 with TRBJ2-7; D uncertain. V was pared by 6 bases and J by 2 bases, with 8 bases between. The CDR3 consists of 12 residues. In germline, CDR1 is SNHLY, CDR2 FYNNEI. CDR3 in DNA: TGTGCCAGCAGGGCCGATGCCTACGAGCAGTACTTC. It yields the protein CASRADAYEQYF.

The chain joins TRBV9 to TRBJ2-1, with TRBD2 identical over 7 bases. The CDR3 runs 15 residues. The junction had 6 bases not matched to a gene; V was cut back by 2 bases and J by 4 bases. Germline lookup yields CDR1 SGDLS and CDR2 YYNGEE. CDR3 coding DNA: TGTGCCAGCAGCGTTGCGGGAGTGTGGTACAATGAGCAGTTCTTC. Amino acid sequence: CASSVAGVWYNEQFF.

The chain joins TRBV27 to TRBJ2-7; TRBD2 aligns across 7 bases. Germline V CDR1 and CDR2: MNHEY, SMNVEV (reference sequence). V was pared by 9 bases and J by 1 base, with 6 bases of the junction left unmatched. CDR3 length: 13 amino acids. Here the CDR3 reads CASVAGDSYEQYF. CDR3 in DNA: TGTGCCAGTGTAGCGGGTGATTCCTACGAGCAGTACTTC.

The chain joins TRBV6-1 to TRBJ2-3, with a weak D call TRBD1 (7 bases). The germline V gene encodes CDR1 MNHNS and CDR2 SASEGT. CDR3 length: 15 amino acids. With 5 bases removed from V and 3 bases from J, the gap between germline ends came to 15 bases. The CDR3 sequence: CASSWRGTATDTQYF. The DNA of the CDR3 is TGTGCCAGCAGTTGGCGCGGGACAGCAACAGATACGCAGTATTTT.

The chain carries TRBV19 and TRBJ2-7; D possibly corresponds to TRBD1 (7 bases). V lost 3 bases, J lost 0 bases, and 15 bases lay in between. Germline CDR1 reads LNHDA; CDR2 reads SQIVND (reference sequence). The CDR3 covers 16 residues. CDR3 coding DNA: TGTGCCAGTAGTATGGGGGGACAGTTCTTCTCCTACGAGCAGTACTTC. Residues: CASSMGGQFFSYEQYF.

The rearrangement uses TRBV6-5 and TRBJ1-2, with 7 bases aligning to TRBD1. The germline V gene has CDR1 MNHEY and CDR2 SVGAGI. The CDR3 runs to 14 residues. V trimming: 5 bases; J trimming: 8 bases; junction bases outside the gene matches: 11. The CDR3 DNA sequence: TGTGCCAGCAGTGAATGGGGGACAGTGGGCGGCTACACCTTC. Translated: CASSEWGTVGGYTF.

V is TRBV5-1 and J is TRBJ2-2, with 7 nucleotides matching TRBD2. The CDR3 is 14 residues long. With V trimmed by 4 bases and J by 7 bases, 7 bases remained unmatched. CDR1 and CDR2 from the germline V gene are SGHRS and YFSETQ. The CDR3: CASSDRLAGGELFF. As DNA, the CDR3 is TGCGCCAGCAGCGATCGACTAGCAGGCGGGGAGCTGTTTTTT.

The rearrangement joins TRBV7-7 to TRBJ2-1; 8 positions match TRBD2. The CDR3 has 11 residues. Germline lookup yields CDR1 SSHAT and CDR2 FNYEAQ (reference sequence). The CDR3 sequence: CAITSGDEQFF. The CDR3 DNA reads TGTGCTATCACTAGCGGTGATGAGCAGTTCTTC.

This chain connects TRBV5-1 to TRBJ2-7; 7 bases map to TRBD1. The V gene end was trimmed by 3 bases and the J gene end by 2 bases; junction bases not matched to a gene: 5. Germline assignment: CDR1 SGHRS and CDR2 YFSETQ. CDR3 length: 14 residues. The CDR3, as DNA: TGCGCCAGCAGCTGGCAGGGGGTAGCCTACGAGCAGTACTTC. Protein sequence: CASSWQGVAYEQYF.

V is TRBV2 and J is TRBJ1-2, with no clear D. Per germline, CDR1 SNHLY and CDR2 FYNNEI. CDR3 size: 14 residues. V was trimmed by 0 bases and J by 7 bases, leaving 12 bases between them. As DNA, the CDR3 is TGTGCCAGCAGTGAAGCGCTAAGCTTACCTGGCTACACCTTC. It specifies CASSEALSLPGYTF.

This sequence joins TRBV5-6 and TRBJ2-2; D unclear. The V end lost 0 bases, the J end lost 7 bases, and 4 bases lay between the germline ends. Germline CDR1 and CDR2: SGHDT and YYEEEE. The CDR3 runs 12 residues. The DNA for the CDR3 is TGTGCCAGCAGCTTGGCCGTCGGGGAGCTGTTTTTT. Amino acid sequence: CASSLAVGELFF. The entire variable domain, with the rest obtained from reference TRBV5-6 and TRBJ2-2, is as follows: DAGVTQSPTHLIKTRGQQVTLRCSPKSGHDTVSWYQQALGQGPQFIFQYYEEEERQRGNFPDRFSGHQFPNYSSELNVNALLLGDSALYLCASSLAVGELFFGEGSRLTVL.

V usage is TRBV5-1 and J usage is TRBJ2-5; TRBD1 is a possible D gene (6 bases). V was shortened by 3 bases and J by 2 bases, with 20 bases between the two germline ends. The CDR3 loop spans 17 amino acids. Germline assignment: CDR1 SGHRS and CDR2 YFSETQ. Written as DNA, the CDR3 is TGCGCCAGCAGCTATACAGGGCCCGGAACCACACAAGAGACCCAGTACTTC. Translating gives CASSYTGPGTTQETQYF.

The chain recombines TRBV27 with TRBJ2-2, with D possibly being TRBD2 (5 bases). This CDR3 has 14 amino acids. V was shortened by 5 bases and J by 5 bases, with 12 bases between the two germline ends. CDR1 is MNHEY and CDR2 is SMNVEV in the germline V gene (reference sequence). CDR3 DNA sequence: TGTGCCAGCAGTCTCTCCCGGGGAACCGGGGAGCTGTTTTTT. Its protein product is CASSLSRGTGELFF.

This clone was seen a single time. The CDR3 sequence: CASIRQENTGELFF. The CDR3 DNA reads TGTGCCAGCATCAGGCAGGAGAACACCGGGGAGCTGTTTTTT. V usage is TRBV2 and J usage is TRBJ2-2; the D is unclear. Germline V gene lookup returns CDR1 SNHLY and CDR2 FYNNEI. CDR3 length: 14 amino acids. V was shortened by 7 bases and J by 1 base, with 10 bases between the two germline ends.

This chain connects TRBV19 to TRBJ2-6; D possibly corresponds to TRBD1 (6 bases). Germline lookup yields CDR1 LNHDA and CDR2 SQIVND (reference sequence). Trimming cost V 10 bases and J 0 bases, with 16 bases left between them. The CDR3 runs to 16 residues. In nucleotides, the CDR3 is TGTGCCACAAAAGGGACATTTAACTCTGGGGCCAACGTCCTGACTTTC. Translating it yields CATKGTFNSGANVLTF.

This clone was recorded once. The CDR3 coding sequence is TGTGCCAGCAGCTTTAGCGTTCAAGAGACCCAGTACTTC. It is translated as CASSFSVQETQYF. The rearrangement uses TRBV7-2 and TRBJ2-5; TRBD2 is a possible D gene (5 bases). The ends were cut back, 3 bases at V and 2 bases at J, with 7 bases in the middle. Germline assignment: CDR1 SGHTA and CDR2 FQGNSA. The CDR3 covers 13 residues.

The chain recombines TRBV29-1 with TRBJ1-1; 7 bases map to TRBD1. In germline, CDR1 is SQVTM, CDR2 ANQGSEA. The CDR3 covers 12 residues. The V and J ends lost 6 bases and 1 base, in that order; junction bases with no gene match: 2. Here the CDR3 DNA reads TGCAGCGTGCGACAGGGGAACACTGAAGCTTTCTTT. Translation: CSVRQGNTEAFF. The full variable domain, its missing parts supplied by reference TRBV29-1 and TRBJ1-1, is SAVISQKPSRDICQRGTSLTIQCQVDSQVTMMFWYRQQPGQSLTLIATANQGSEATYESGFVIDKFPISRPNLTFSTLTVSNMSPEDSSIYLCSVRQGNTEAFFGQGTRLTVV.

The rearrangement joins TRBV28 to TRBJ2-7; possible D gene TRBD2, 6 bases. The CDR3 covers 12 residues. V was trimmed by 2 bases and J by 4 bases, leaving 6 bases between them. Germline V gives CDR1 MDHEN, CDR2 SYDVKM. This CDR3 reads CASSLGGYEQYF. CDR3 sequence (DNA): TGTGCCAGCAGTTTAGGAGGGTACGAGCAGTACTTC.